The 15 T cell receptor beta chains listed next were all sequenced from one sample in a study of CD8+ T cells in alopecia areata. Treatment specified: oral pan-JAK inhibitor, 5-10 mg twice daily. RNA was extracted and reverse transcribed into cDNA as the sequencing template. Method: immunoSEQ multiplex PCR; TCRdb's copy keeps in-frame clones and lacks some. The sample carries approximately 110,000 clones, around three fifths recorded once. Sequencing used CD8+ T cells sorted from blood, obtained at week 24, from a patient treated with tofacitinib. Every receptor here comes from a human donor with alopecia areata.

This chain connects TRBV5-1 to TRBJ1-1, with D possibly TRBD1 on 5 matching bases. The CDR3 consists of 14 residues. Germline V CDR1 and CDR2: SGHRS, YFSETQ. Trimming took 4 bases from V and 4 from J, leaving 14 bases between them. The CDR3 DNA is TGCGCCAGCAGCGCGGGACGCGGCGGCACTGAAGCTTTCTTT. This gives the protein CASSAGRGGTEAFF.

The chain uses TRBV4-3 and TRBJ2-4; maybe TRBD1 (5 bases). Trimming stripped 6 bases from V and 5 bases from J, with 14 bases between. Germline CDR1 reads LGHNA; CDR2 reads YSLEER. CDR3 length equals 14 residues. In DNA, the CDR3 is TGCGCCAGCAGGCCTGGTGTAGGGGAAAACATTCAGTACTTC. Translation: CASRPGVGENIQYF.

The chain recombines TRBV27 with TRBJ1-2; no definite D call. The CDR3 is 13 residues long. Trimming shortened V by 5 bases and J by 4 bases, and 11 bases separated the two germline ends. Germline lookup yields CDR1 MNHEY and CDR2 SMNVEV (reference sequence). The CDR3 DNA is TGTGCCAGCAGTCCAGCAGGTGGCTATGGCTACACCTTC. Its translation: CASSPAGGYGYTF.

The V gene is TRBV7-2, the J gene TRBJ2-7, with a possible D match to TRBD1 (6 bases). The CDR3 has 14 amino acids. Per germline, CDR1 SGHTA and CDR2 FQGNSA. The ends were cut back, 5 bases at V and 2 bases at J, with 13 bases in the middle. The DNA of the CDR3 is TGTGCCAGCAGCCTCTGGACAGATACCTACGAGCAGTACTTC. This gives the protein CASSLWTDTYEQYF.

The rearrangement links TRBV6-6 to TRBJ2-5, with 9 nucleotides matching TRBD2. Germline loops: CDR1 MNHNY, CDR2 SVGAGI (reference sequence). There are 16 residues in the CDR3. V lost 5 bases, J lost 1 base, and 8 bases stayed unmatched. The chain's CDR3 is CASSKVAGALQETQYF. The CDR3 DNA is TGTGCCAGCAGTAAAGTAGCGGGGGCTCTCCAAGAGACCCAGTACTTC.

This clone was found once. This rearrangement joins TRBV5-4 to TRBJ2-1; 10 nucleotides match TRBD2. After removal of 0 bases from V and 9 bases from J, the junction contained 6 bases not matched to a gene. This CDR3 contains 15 residues. The germline gives CDR1 SGHNT, CDR2 YYREEE (reference sequence). Here the CDR3 reads CASSLGSGGASEQFF. The CDR3 DNA reads TGTGCCAGCAGCTTGGGGAGCGGGGGGGCCAGTGAGCAGTTCTTC. The entire variable domain, with the rest obtained from reference TRBV5-4 and TRBJ2-1, is as follows: ETGVTQSPTHLIKTRGQQVTLRCSSQSGHNTVSWYQQALGQGPQFIFQYYREEENGRGNFPPRFSGLQFPNYSSELNVNALELDDSALYLCASSLGSGGASEQFFGPGTRLTVL.

The chain joins TRBV6-6 to TRBJ2-3, with D uncertain. The V and J ends lost 2 bases and 2 bases respectively, with 8 bases between them. There are 14 residues in the CDR3. Germline-derived CDR1 and CDR2 are MNHNY and SVGAGI (reference sequence). This CDR3 is CASSYDDPTDTQYF. Here the CDR3 DNA reads TGTGCCAGCAGTTACGACGACCCCACAGATACGCAGTATTTT.

This clone was recorded once. The V and J genes are TRBV2 and TRBJ2-7, with D perhaps given as TRBD1 or TRBD2 (6 bases each). This CDR3 comprises 13 residues. In germline, CDR1 is SNHLY, CDR2 FYNNEI. The V gene lost 6 bases and the J gene lost 2 bases, with 11 bases spanning the gap. The CDR3 bases are TGTGCCAGCAGCGGGGGCAAGGCCTACGAGCAGTACTTC. This translates into CASSGGKAYEQYF.

This clone occurred a few times. V is TRBV5-1 and J is TRBJ1-1, with D perhaps matching TRBD1 (5 bases). The CDR3 runs 15 residues. V dropped 7 bases and J dropped 0 bases, with 16 bases sitting between them. From germline, CDR1 is SGHRS and CDR2 YFSETQ. CDR3 sequence reads: CASRDVGRMNTEAFF. CDR3 coding DNA: TGCGCCAGCCGGGATGTGGGACGGATGAACACTGAAGCTTTCTTT.

J is TRBJ1-2 and V is TRBV13, with a weak D call TRBD1 (5 bases). Germline V gives CDR1 PRHDT, CDR2 FYEKMQ (reference sequence). Trimming pared 3 bases from V and 5 bases from J, leaving 13 bases between. The CDR3 spans 14 residues. The CDR3 sequence: CASSFGTGPYGYTF. In nucleotides, the CDR3 is TGTGCCAGCAGCTTCGGGACCGGTCCGTATGGCTACACCTTC.

V and J are TRBV27 and TRBJ2-2; possibly TRBD2 for D (5 bases). Germline lookup yields CDR1 MNHEY and CDR2 SMNVEV (reference sequence). The CDR3 contains 14 residues. Trimming removed 5 bases from V and 1 base from J, with 8 bases in between. CDR3 bases: TGTGCCAGCAGTCCCGGACTGAACACCGGGGAGCTGTTTTTT. Translated, it gives CASSPGLNTGELFF.

The CDR3 nucleotides are TGTGCCAGCAGCTTGACAGTTCGGAATGAGCAGTTCTTC. Translated: CASSLTVRNEQFF. The chain links TRBV7-9 to TRBJ2-1, with D perhaps TRBD1 (5 bases). The CDR3 length is 13 residues. Trimming pared 3 bases from V and 7 bases from J, leaving 10 bases between. Germline loops: CDR1 SEHNR, CDR2 FQNEAQ (reference sequence).

The V call is TRBV30, the J call TRBJ2-2; TRBD1 matches 7 bases. The CDR3 consists of 13 residues. With 5 bases clipped from V and 5 bases from J, the junction kept 5 bases outside the gene matches. Germline assignment: CDR1 GTSNPN and CDR2 SVGIG (reference sequence). The CDR3: CAWLQGETGELFF. The CDR3 DNA reads as TGTGCCTGGCTGCAGGGGGAAACCGGGGAGCTGTTTTTT.

This clone was observed a handful of times. The rearrangement uses TRBV19 and TRBJ1-2; tentative D call: TRBD1 (5 bases). The CDR3 runs 14 residues. The germline V and J ends were trimmed by 6 bases and 6 bases, with 17 bases remaining between them. Germline assignment: CDR1 LNHDA and CDR2 SQIVND (reference sequence). The CDR3 nucleotides are TGTGCCAGTAGCGACACAGGCTCCCGGGATGGCTACACCTTC. As protein: CASSDTGSRDGYTF.

This chain joins TRBV11-2 and TRBJ2-1; D not certain. Trimming removed 5 bases at V and 10 bases at J, with 12 bases between. This CDR3 has 12 residues. Germline values: CDR1 SGHAT, CDR2 FQNNGV. The CDR3: CASSQAGPEQFF. CDR3 DNA sequence: TGTGCCAGCAGCCAGGCAGGACCCGAGCAGTTCTTC.